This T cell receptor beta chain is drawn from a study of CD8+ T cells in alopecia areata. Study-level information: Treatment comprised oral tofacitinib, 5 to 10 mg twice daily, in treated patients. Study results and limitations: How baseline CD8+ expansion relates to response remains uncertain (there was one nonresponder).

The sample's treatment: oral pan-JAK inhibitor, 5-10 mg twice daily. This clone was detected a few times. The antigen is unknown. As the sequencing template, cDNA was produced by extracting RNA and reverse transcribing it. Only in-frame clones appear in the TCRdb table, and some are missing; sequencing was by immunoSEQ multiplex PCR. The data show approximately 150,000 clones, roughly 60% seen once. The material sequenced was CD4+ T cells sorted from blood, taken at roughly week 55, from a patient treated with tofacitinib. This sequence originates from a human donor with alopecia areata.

For the CDR3, the DNA is TGCGCCAGCAGTCAGGGGGCAAGGAACACTGAAGCTTTCTTT. It specifies CASSQGARNTEAFF. V is TRBV23-1 and J is TRBJ1-1; D might be TRBD1 (6 bases). TRBV23-1 is flagged as an ORF with uncertain function. This CDR3 comprises 14 residues. The ends were cut back, 3 bases at V and 1 base at J, with 9 bases in the middle.